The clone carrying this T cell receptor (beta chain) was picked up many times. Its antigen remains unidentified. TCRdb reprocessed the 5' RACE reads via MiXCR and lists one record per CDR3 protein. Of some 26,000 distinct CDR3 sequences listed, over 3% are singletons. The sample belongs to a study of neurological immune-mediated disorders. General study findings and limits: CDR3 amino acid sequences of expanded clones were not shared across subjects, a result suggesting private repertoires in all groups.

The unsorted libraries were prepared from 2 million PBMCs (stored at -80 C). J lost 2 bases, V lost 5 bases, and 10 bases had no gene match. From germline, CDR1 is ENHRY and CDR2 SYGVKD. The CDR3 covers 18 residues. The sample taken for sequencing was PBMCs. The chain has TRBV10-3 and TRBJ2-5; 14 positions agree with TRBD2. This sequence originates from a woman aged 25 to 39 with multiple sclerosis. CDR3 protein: CAISPPGLAGVYQETQYF. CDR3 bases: TGTGCCATCAGTCCTCCGGGACTAGCGGGGGTCTATCAAGAGACCCAGTACTTC.